The 8 T cell receptor beta chains below were found in one sample sequenced in a study of CD8 T cells in Susac syndrome. Random hexamers were used to reverse transcribe an amount of about 0.45 to 1 ug RNA. Each CDR3 protein gets one entry after TCRdb re-called the immunoSEQ multiplex PCR reads with MiXCR. The sample shows 170,000 or so distinct CDR3 sequences, roughly 94% of them seen only once. The sample was CD4+ T cells from PBMCs. The receptors derive from a human donor with Susac syndrome.

The chain has TRBV20-1 and TRBJ2-1, with a possible D match to TRBD2 (6 bases). Germline values: CDR1 DFQATT, CDR2 SNEGSKA (reference sequence). The CDR3 runs to 13 residues. The CDR3 bases are TGCGGAGCCTCGACTAGCTCCTACAATGAGCAGTTCTTC. Translating it yields CGASTSSYNEQFF.

The chain carries TRBV6-6 and TRBJ1-4, with D perhaps matching TRBD1 (5 bases). This CDR3 spans 13 amino acids. CDR1 MNHNY and CDR2 SVGAGI come from the germline V gene (reference sequence). V lost 2 bases to trimming and J lost 6 bases, with 7 bases between them. For the CDR3, the DNA is TGTGCCAGCAGTTACAGGGGAGATGAAAAACTGTTTTTT. Translation: CASSYRGDEKLFF.

V is TRBV6-2 or TRBV6-3 and J is TRBJ1-5, with D possibly TRBD1 on 5 matching bases. This CDR3 spans 14 amino acids. CDR1 and CDR2 (germline): MNHEY, SVGEGT. Trimming removed 2 bases at V and 7 bases at J, with 12 bases between. CDR3 DNA: TGTGCCAGCAGTTACCACCCGGGGGGGCAGCCCCAGCATTTT. This codes for CASSYHPGGQPQHF.

For the CDR3, the DNA is TGTGCCACCAGCGGACGGGACAGGGGGAATGAAAAACTGTTTTTT. Translating gives CATSGRDRGNEKLFF. V gene TRBV15 combines with J gene TRBJ1-4, with 11 bases that match TRBD1. With V trimmed by 5 bases and J by 5 bases, 4 bases remained unmatched. The CDR3 contains 15 residues. Germline V gene sequence: CDR1 LNHNV, CDR2 YYDKDF (reference sequence). The full variable domain, its missing parts supplied by reference TRBV15 and TRBJ1-4, is DAMVIQNPRYQVTQFGKPVTLSCSQTLNHNVMYWYQQKSSQAPKLLFHYYDKDFNNEADTPDNFQSRRPNTSFCFLDIRSPGLGDTAMYLCATSGRDRGNEKLFFGSGTQLSVL.

V gene TRBV12-3 or TRBV12-4 combines with J gene TRBJ1-1; no clear D gene. The CDR3 has 13 residues. Trimming removed 2 bases from V and 8 bases from J, with 12 bases in between. The CDR3 DNA follows: TGTGCCAGCAGTTTAAGGAAACCAACCGAAGCTTTCTTT. This codes for CASSLRKPTEAFF.

The rearrangement joins TRBV3-1 to TRBJ2-5; D is uncertain. The germline V and J ends were trimmed by 1 base and 1 base, with 16 bases remaining between them. Germline CDR1 LGHDT, CDR2 YNNKEL (reference sequence). This CDR3 has 17 residues. For the CDR3, the DNA is TGTGCCAGCAGCCAAGGTCCGTTAGGGCGGCTCCAAGAGACCCAGTACTTC. Its translation: CASSQGPLGRLQETQYF.

The chain has TRBV7-2 and TRBJ2-7; no clear D. Germline CDR1 is SGHTA and CDR2 is FQGNSA. Trimming removed 0 bases at V and 2 bases at J, with 11 bases between. The CDR3 contains 15 residues. CDR3 DNA: TGTGCCAGCAGCTTAGCGCTATCTCACGCCTACGAGCAGTACTTC. Encoded protein: CASSLALSHAYEQYF.

The chain links TRBV18 to TRBJ2-1, with TRBD2 matching 12 bases. CDR1 KGHSH and CDR2 LQKENI come from the germline V gene. V gave up 6 bases and J gave up 9 bases; unmatched junction bases: 6. The CDR3 consists of 14 residues. CDR3 amino acids: CASSPSGGAAEQFF. CDR3 nucleotide sequence: TGTGCCAGCTCTCCTAGCGGGGGGGCGGCTGAGCAGTTCTTC.